By frequency in the sample, the clone carrying this T cell receptor (beta chain) is large. Antigen unknown. This beta chain is a stray read from a library made for alpha chains; its abundance is not meaningful. Stated time point: sample taken at primary tumor resection. 72 TRACERx patients with early, untreated non-small cell lung cancer donated samples. Extraction of whole RNA from tumor, nontumor lung or frozen PBMC preceded unsorted sequencing. The data were obtained in a study of spatial heterogeneity in lung cancer. Findings of the study overall: How many expanded intratumoral alpha and beta TCRs were present tracked the tumor mutation count, which was a count of nonsynonymous mutations.

Each TCR cDNA molecule carried a unique molecular identifier. TCRdb processed the 5' RACE reads anew with MiXCR; each CDR3 protein has one entry. The table lists 5,000 to 6,500 distinct CDR3 sequences, almost 6.5% of them singletons. The receptor comes from a female donor with early-stage non-small cell lung cancer. This sample comprised lung tumor tissue, obtained at surgery.

CDR3 region: CASRPPGTGNGELFF. In DNA form, the CDR3 reads TGTGCCAGCAGGCCTCCCGGGACAGGGAACGGGGAGCTGTTTTTT. This rearrangement joins TRBV7-9 to TRBJ2-2, with TRBD1 matching over 9 bases. The V gene end was trimmed by 6 bases and the J gene end by 7 bases; junction bases not matched to a gene: 9. This CDR3 region has 15 residues. CDR1 is SEHNR and CDR2 is FQNEAQ in the germline V gene (reference sequence).